The 30 T cell receptor beta chains below all came from one sample that was sequenced in a study of T cell responses to AZD1222 COVID-19 vaccine (dated by TCRdb to the early 2020s). Interpreted using the paper, the time point label stands for: baseline before first vaccination. The sample's treatment or condition label, decoded: meningococcal conjugate vaccine given as trial control. The library was produced with the immunoSEQ multiplex PCR assay. TCRdb holds this immuneACCESS table with in-frame rearrangements only. Some clones are missing; in checked studies, unresolved V genes explain under half, and the rest has no known cause. Recorded for this sample are around 88,000 clones; 70% to 90% of them occurred a single time. Of the sample, over 9% falls within the top ten clones. The sample here was peripheral blood, taken on day 0 of MenACWY control vaccination. The origin of the receptors is an adult in good health.

This clone was observed a handful of times. The V and J genes are TRBV7-8 and TRBJ1-5, with 8 bases aligning to TRBD1. Germline assignment: CDR1 SGHVS and CDR2 FQNEAQ. The CDR3 has 12 amino acids. The V and J ends lost 5 bases and 9 bases, in that order; junction bases with no gene match: 3. The CDR3 DNA reads TGTGCCAGCAGCCTAACAGGGGGGCCCCAGCATTTT. As protein: CASSLTGGPQHF.

This clone was detected a few times. The rearrangement joins TRBV7-9 to TRBJ2-3, with D hard to call. This CDR3 is built from 15 residues. The V end lost 3 bases, the J end lost 0 bases, and 10 bases lay between the germline ends. Germline CDR1 SEHNR, CDR2 FQNEAQ (reference sequence). The CDR3 spells CASSLGRPSTDTQYF. In DNA, the CDR3 is TGTGCCAGCAGCTTGGGCAGGCCTAGCACAGATACGCAGTATTTT.

This chain links TRBV2 with TRBJ2-5; tentative D call: TRBD1 (6 bases). V lost 5 bases and J 2 bases, leaving 15 bases between the germline ends. The CDR3 has 15 residues. Germline V lookup: CDR1 SNHLY, CDR2 FYNNEI. CDR3 DNA sequence: TGTGCCAGCAGTAACGGGAACAGGGCGCAAGAGACCCAGTACTTC. Protein product: CASSNGNRAQETQYF.

This clone was detected only once. This rearrangement joins TRBV7-3 to TRBJ2-2; maybe TRBD2 (6 bases). Trimming left V 5 bases short and J 8 bases short, with 15 bases between. This CDR3 has 14 amino acids. Germline loops: CDR1 SGHTA, CDR2 FQGTGA. CDR3 sequence reads: CASSTDPLAGELFF. CDR3 DNA: TGTGCCAGCAGCACCGATCCCCTAGCGGGGGAGCTGTTTTTT.

The V gene is TRBV5-1, the J gene TRBJ2-1; D perhaps matches TRBD2 (6 bases). Germline CDR1 SGHRS, CDR2 YFSETQ. The CDR3 extends over 14 amino acids. V lost 0 bases and J 8 bases, leaving 12 bases between the germline ends. The CDR3 DNA follows: TGCGCCAGCAGCTTGGGTCTAGCGATTGATGAGCAGTTCTTC. This encodes CASSLGLAIDEQFF.

The genes are TRBV4-1 and TRBJ2-2, with 10 positions matching TRBD2. The germline V gene encodes CDR1 MGHRA and CDR2 YSYEKL. V dropped 4 bases and J dropped 4; count of bases not matched to a gene: 15. The CDR3 extends over 19 amino acids. In DNA, the CDR3 is TGCGCCAGCAGCCCTGGGTCTAGCGGGGGCCCTCGAGGCACCGGGGAGCTGTTTTTT. This gives the protein CASSPGSSGGPRGTGELFF.

The rearrangement links TRBV18 to TRBJ1-1, with D hard to call. There are 18 residues in the CDR3. The V gene lost 2 bases and the J gene lost 0 bases, with 19 bases spanning the gap. Germline V gene sequence: CDR1 KGHSH, CDR2 LQKENI. The CDR3, as DNA: TGTGCCAGCTCACCAGACCCTATTAGCGGACTCGTGAACACTGAAGCTTTCTTT. This sequence encodes CASSPDPISGLVNTEAFF. Supplemented by reference TRBV18 and TRBJ1-1, the full variable domain reads NAGVMQNPRHLVRRRGQEARLRCSPMKGHSHVYWYRQLPEEGLKFMVYLQKENIIDESGMPKERFSAEFPKEGPSILRIQQVVRGDSAAYFCASSPDPISGLVNTEAFFGQGTRLTVV.

This chain links TRBV13 with TRBJ2-5, with D perhaps matching TRBD2 (5 bases). Germline V gene sequence: CDR1 PRHDT, CDR2 FYEKMQ (reference sequence). This CDR3 has 15 residues. The ends were cut back, 0 bases at V and 5 bases at J, with 13 bases in the middle. CDR3 amino acids: CASSLGGSGWETQYF. The CDR3 bases are TGTGCCAGCAGCTTAGGAGGGTCGGGGTGGGAGACCCAGTACTTC.

The chain carries TRBV9 and TRBJ1-6; D is unresolved. Trimming pared 0 bases from V and 0 bases from J, leaving 7 bases between. In germline, CDR1 is SGDLS, CDR2 YYNGEE. The CDR3 totals 16 residues. The CDR3 region has the DNA TGTGCCAGCAGCGTAGACCCACTCTCCTATAATTCACCCCTCCACTTT. Translated, it gives CASSVDPLSYNSPLHF.

The chain employs TRBV2 and TRBJ1-4; D gene unclear. Deletions cut 3 bases from V and 11 bases from J, with 22 bases between. CDR1 is SNHLY and CDR2 is FYNNEI in the germline V gene. The CDR3 spans 16 residues. The CDR3 loop reads CASSESVNIVSGKLFF. Written as DNA, the CDR3 is TGTGCCAGCAGTGAGTCTGTGAACATAGTAAGCGGTAAACTGTTTTTT.

The J gene is TRBJ1-2, the V gene TRBV7-9, with 9 positions matching TRBD1. The ends lost 1 base at V and 5 bases at J; junction bases unmatched: 8. This CDR3 has 16 residues. Per germline, CDR1 SEHNR and CDR2 FQNEAQ (reference sequence). Written as DNA, the CDR3 is TGTGCCAGCAGCTTAGAAATGGTGACAGGGGGGTATGGCTACACCTTC. This gives the protein CASSLEMVTGGYGYTF.

In DNA, the CDR3 is TGTGCCAGCAGTCAACCGGGACCACTCCACTTT. Its translation: CASSQPGPLHF. This chain joins TRBV6-5 and TRBJ1-6, with D possibly matching TRBD1 (5 bases). Looked up from germline, CDR1 is MNHEY and CDR2 is SVGAGI. Trimming cost V 5 bases and J 16 bases, with 12 bases left between them. This CDR3 region has 11 residues.

The genes are TRBV3-1 (or the pseudogene TRBV3-2) and TRBJ1-1, with a possible D match to TRBD1 (6 bases). The V end was cut by 4 bases, the J end by 1 base, with 10 bases between. Looked up from germline, CDR1 is LGHDT and CDR2 is YNNKEL (reference sequence). The CDR3 runs to 14 residues. CDR3 residues: CASSRDIGNTEAFF. The DNA of the CDR3 is TGTGCCAGCAGCCGGGACATTGGGAACACTGAAGCTTTCTTT.

This clone was picked up one time. The CDR3 DNA is TGTGCCAGTAGTAGACAGGGGTCGGCGAACACCGGGGAGCTGTTTTTT. Translated: CASSRQGSANTGELFF. The V call is TRBV19, the J call TRBJ2-2, with 8 nucleotides matching TRBD1. Germline V lookup: CDR1 LNHDA, CDR2 SQIVND (reference sequence). V dropped 4 bases and J dropped 0; count of bases not matched to a gene: 4. This CDR3 spans 16 amino acids.

The rearrangement joins TRBV6-5 to TRBJ1-2; 8 nucleotides align to TRBD1. Per germline, CDR1 MNHEY and CDR2 SVGAGI. V shed 6 bases and J 4 bases; nucleotides not matched to a gene: 10. The CDR3 is made up of 15 amino acids. DNA for the CDR3: TGTGCCAGCAGGGATCCGGGACAGGCCCTCTATGGCTACACCTTC. Its translation is CASRDPGQALYGYTF.

The CDR3 DNA reads TGTGCCAGCAGCCTCCTACCGGGGAAGGAGCAGTACTTC. Its protein product is CASSLLPGKEQYF. V is TRBV7-3 and J is TRBJ2-7, with TRBD2 as a possible D gene (5 bases). Trimming left V 5 bases short and J 7 bases short, with 15 bases between. The CDR3 has 13 amino acids. Per the germline V gene, CDR1 is SGHTA and CDR2 is FQGTGA.

This clone showed up just a few times. The rearrangement joins TRBV7-8 to TRBJ1-1; D is possibly TRBD1 (5 bases). Germline V CDR1 and CDR2: SGHVS, FQNEAQ. Trimming left V 4 bases short and J 2 bases short, with 8 bases between. CDR3 size: 13 residues. CDR3 region: CASSSTVNTEAFF. The CDR3 region has the DNA TGTGCCAGCAGCTCGACAGTCAACACTGAAGCTTTCTTT.

This clone was counted only a few times. The chain couples TRBV2 to TRBJ2-5; TRBD2 matches at 7 bases. The CDR3 extends over 12 amino acids. Germline lookup yields CDR1 SNHLY and CDR2 FYNNEI. V lost 7 bases to trimming and J lost 4 bases; unmatched junction nucleotides: 3. Written as DNA, the CDR3 is TGTGCCAGCAATGGGGGGGGAGAGACCCAGTACTTC. It encodes CASNGGGETQYF.

The chain carries TRBV5-6 and TRBJ2-2; 9 bases are shared with TRBD1. This CDR3 is 16 amino acids long. The germline CDR1 and CDR2 sequences are SGHDT and YYEEEE. J gave up 1 base and V 1 base, and 2 bases lay outside the gene matches. The CDR3 sequence: CASSLPGQGNTGELFF. CDR3 sequence (DNA): TGTGCCAGCAGCTTGCCGGGACAGGGGAACACCGGGGAGCTGTTTTTT.

V gene TRBV4-2 combines with J gene TRBJ1-3, with D possibly matching TRBD1 (5 bases). The CDR3 sequence is 16 residues long. Germline CDR1 and CDR2: LGHNA and YNFKEQ. V lost 5 bases and J 0 bases, leaving 14 bases between the germline ends. CDR3 amino acids: CASSSGPRGSGNTIYF. CDR3 nucleotide sequence: TGTGCCAGCAGCTCAGGCCCAAGGGGCTCTGGAAACACCATATATTTT.

The chain uses TRBV14 and TRBJ2-2, with 7 bases matching TRBD1. The germline V gene encodes CDR1 SGHDN and CDR2 FVKESK. This CDR3 spans 12 amino acids. The CDR3 sequence is CDPGQSTGELFF. CDR3 nucleotide sequence: TGTGACCCGGGACAGAGCACCGGGGAGCTGTTTTTT.

The chain employs TRBV29-1 and TRBJ2-6, with D possibly TRBD2 on 6 matching bases. V was clipped by 0 bases and J by 0 bases, with 12 bases between them. Germline-derived CDR1 and CDR2 are SQVTM and ANQGSEA. CDR3 length equals 17 residues. DNA for the CDR3: TGCAGCGTTGAAGAATATGGAGGGGCCTCTGGGGCCAACGTCCTGACTTTC. Protein product: CSVEEYGGASGANVLTF. The full variable domain, its missing parts supplied by reference TRBV29-1 and TRBJ2-6, is SAVISQKPSRDICQRGTSLTIQCQVDSQVTMMFWYRQQPGQSLTLIATANQGSEATYESGFVIDKFPISRPNLTFSTLTVSNMSPEDSSIYLCSVEEYGGASGANVLTFGAGSRLTVL.

V is TRBV2 and J is TRBJ2-5; 11 bases agree with TRBD2. The trim removed 8 bases at V and 5 bases at J, leaving 4 bases unmatched. The CDR3 has 13 amino acids. In germline, CDR1 is SNHLY, CDR2 FYNNEI. The CDR3 nucleotides are TGTGCCAGCCAGACTAGCGGGGTGGAGACCCAGTACTTC. It translates to CASQTSGVETQYF.

This chain connects TRBV6-6 to TRBJ2-7; 10 bases map to TRBD1. V was clipped by 5 bases and J by 1 base; unmatched bases: 5. CDR3 length: 15 residues. CDR1 and CDR2 (germline): MNHNY, SVGAGI (reference sequence). The CDR3 sequence: CASSDRTGGSYEQYF. The DNA of the CDR3 is TGTGCCAGCAGTGACCGGACAGGGGGGTCCTACGAGCAGTACTTC.

The rearrangement joins TRBV6-5 to TRBJ2-1; TRBD1 might be the D (6 bases). V was clipped by 6 bases and J by 5 bases, with 17 bases between them. This CDR3 has 15 residues. Per germline, CDR1 MNHEY and CDR2 SVGAGI. The CDR3 bases are TGTGCCAGCAGAAAACCGGGACAAATCAACAATGAGCAGTTCTTC. Encoded protein: CASRKPGQINNEQFF.

The genes are TRBV5-8 and TRBJ1-1, with D possibly matching TRBD1 (5 bases). Trimming removed 0 bases at V and 10 bases at J, with 16 bases between. Germline V CDR1 and CDR2: SGHTS, YDEGEE. The CDR3 is 14 amino acids. CDR3 sequence reads: CASSLGGTSGGAFF. The DNA of the CDR3 is TGTGCCAGCAGCTTGGGGGGGACCTCTGGGGGAGCTTTCTTT. The full variable domain, its missing parts supplied by reference TRBV5-8 and TRBJ1-1, is EAGVTQSPTHLIKTRGQQATLRCSPISGHTSVYWYQQALGLGLQFLLWYDEGEERNRGNFPPRFSGRQFPNYSSELNVNALELEDSALYLCASSLGGTSGGAFFGQGTRLTVV.

The gene calls are TRBV29-1 and TRBJ2-5; D uncertain. Germline V gives CDR1 SQVTM, CDR2 ANQGSEA. The CDR3 is 9 amino acids. V gave up 3 bases and J gave up 5 bases, with 1 base separating them. CDR3 loop: CSVDETQYF. CDR3 coding DNA: TGCAGCGTTGACGAGACCCAGTACTTC.

This clone came up once. V is TRBV5-4 and J is TRBJ2-7, with 8 bases matching TRBD1. The germline V gene has CDR1 SGHNT and CDR2 YYREEE (reference sequence). V lost 6 bases to trimming and J lost 0 bases; unmatched junction nucleotides: 5. The CDR3 loop spans 14 amino acids. The CDR3 protein is CASTPDRDSYEQYF. CDR3 nucleotide sequence: TGTGCCAGCACCCCGGACAGGGACTCCTACGAGCAGTACTTC.

This chain links TRBV5-8 with TRBJ2-3; 10 nucleotides agree with TRBD2. V dropped 4 bases and J dropped 0; count of bases not matched to a gene: 5. The CDR3 length is 16 residues. In germline, CDR1 is SGHTS, CDR2 YDEGEE. The CDR3 nucleotides read TGTGCCAGCAGCCAAGGACTAGCGGATAGCACAGATACGCAGTATTTT. It is translated as CASSQGLADSTDTQYF.

The J gene is TRBJ2-7, the V gene TRBV4-1; no reliable D call. This CDR3 comprises 16 residues. Germline CDR1 is MGHRA and CDR2 is YSYEKL. V was cut by 0 bases and J by 0 bases, with 12 bases left in between. CDR3 residues: CASSQEKWVNSYEQYF. CDR3 coding DNA: TGCGCCAGCAGCCAAGAGAAGTGGGTTAACTCCTACGAGCAGTACTTC.